This TCR beta chain was sequenced for a study of blood T cell repertoires in COVID-19. Study-wide background: Collection of acute and convalescent COVID-19 samples took place in the United States, Italy and Spain. Sources were T cells, B-cell-depleted T cells, or PBMCs; the material itself was cDNA or gDNA.

Looked up from germline, CDR1 is SQVTM and CDR2 is ANQGSEA. CDR3 size: 14 residues. V was shortened by 4 bases and J by 4 bases, with 14 bases between the two germline ends. Profiling relied on immunoSEQ multiplex PCR, and the TCRdb table lists in-frame clones only, not all of them. Of roughly 150,000 clones listed, 84% are singletons. This sequence was found in a woman aged 50 to 60 with acute or convalescent COVID-19. The sample consisted of peripheral blood. This sequence joins TRBV29-1 and TRBJ1-5, with D perhaps matching TRBD1 (5 bases). The CDR3 here is CSVGSGGWNQPQHF. The CDR3 DNA sequence: TGCAGCGTTGGCTCGGGGGGTTGGAATCAGCCCCAGCATTTT.